This TCR beta chain was retrieved from a study of blood T cell repertoires in COVID-19. Generated by immunoSEQ multiplex PCR, the TCRdb table keeps only in-frame clones and is missing some. The table shows approximately 330,000 clones, with roughly 90% occurring only once. This clone was counted once. This CDR3 spans 15 amino acids. Per the germline V gene, CDR1 is SGHRS and CDR2 is YFSETQ. The J segment lost 2 bases and the V segment lost 4 bases, leaving 4 bases of the junction unmatched. The sample consisted of peripheral blood. The clonotype originates from a young man with COVID-19, enrolled during active disease. The chain recombines TRBV5-1 with TRBJ2-7, with 12 bases matching TRBD2. CDR3 nucleotides: TGCGCCAGCAGCCCCACTAGCGGGGGGACCTACGAGCAGTACTTC. It codes for CASSPTSGGTYEQYF.